The T cell receptor beta chain described here comes from a study of cytomegalovirus exposure and HLA in healthy donors (dated by TCRdb to about 2017). Study-wide context: An earlier analysis of roughly 570 of the donors reported approximately 260 Gb of sequence data and 95 million to 120 million unique TCR beta sequences obtained from around 180 million T cells. Along with the approximately 620-subject first cohort, a separate validation cohort of over a hundred different subjects was used. Every repertoire in the discovery cohort had been generated on one and the same sequencing platform. The genetic ancestry cluster associated with self-reported Caucasian donors included 81% of the roughly 400 genotyped donors. Typing coverage differed by locus: A, B, C, DRB1 and DQB1 were typed in about 620-630 donors, DQA1 in 500 to 550, DPA1 in some 570, and DPB1 in about 450. A later genetic analysis used genome-wide SNP genotypes for about 65% of the 666 donors, treating that subset as a discovery cohort. An early release that covered about 600 HLA-typed donors contained 300 to 350 gigabases of sequencing data and 85 million to 100 million unique TCR sequences. Alongside the repertoire data, information on donor age, sex, ethnicity and CMV serostatus was compiled. The T cell repertoires of 666 subjects were profiled by immunosequencing and related to cytomegalovirus serostatus. The study was designed to test whether signatures of past pathogen exposure could be identified by cataloging public T cell receptors. Among almost 400 genotyped donors of the cohort, an average of approximately 240,000 unique TCR beta nucleotide sequences were sequenced per donor, around a sixth of them non-productive. HLA typing included class I and class II loci at four-digit resolution. The later analysis used no new phenotypic data to find candidate immune exposures, relying instead on TCR beta sequences and their occurrence across donors. Because of strong linkage in the cohort, four to six DR-DQ haplotypes were treated as single units for association and clustering. To decide whether each TCR beta V gene segment behaved as functional or pseudogenic, an earlier analysis of 587 of the donors relied on high-throughput TCR beta sequencing. To predict cytomegalovirus infection status, the study brought together high-throughput TCR immunosequencing, statistical association of individual TCRs with disease status, and machine learning. To study patterns of TCR occurrence, a later analysis re-analyzed previously published TCR beta repertoires from 650 to 750 donors and added high-resolution HLA genotyping.

From the cysteine through the phenylalanine, the CDR3 covers 15 amino acids. The retained sequence is limited to the CDR3, 45 bases, with the frame set at the first base. V trim: 6 bases; J trim: 5 bases; unmatched bases: 10. CDR1 and CDR2 are read off the germline V gene as SGHTA and FQGTGA. The receptor library was made with the immunoSEQ multiplex PCR assay. For the multiplex PCR, a mixture combining 60 forward primers for TCR Vbeta segments and 13 reverse primers for TCR Jbeta segments was used. The CDR3 region of rearranged TCR beta genes was amplified from genomic DNA with a multiplex PCR assay. Amplified TCR beta libraries were sequenced as 87-base-pair reads on the Illumina HiSeq System. As for the authors' bioinformatics: In a later analysis, tens of millions of unique TCR beta chains were counted across the roughly 610 repertoires, and roughly 9.9 million of these chains were shared by at least two donors. Raw reads were error-corrected and collapsed into unique sequences by a nearest-neighbor algorithm in which closely related sequences were merged to remove PCR and sequencing errors. To assign V, D and J gene segments, CDR3 sequences were aligned to IMGT reference sequences. For a sequence to be retained, a match of at least six nucleotides was required to both a V gene segment and a J gene segment. Rearrangements were called productive when the CDR3 lacked stop codons and stayed in frame with V and J; all others were non-productive. CDR3 was defined by IMGT convention, running from the second conserved V-encoded cysteine to the conserved J-encoded phenylalanine. In an earlier analysis of more than 550 of the donors, sequences lacking an unambiguous match to a single V gene segment were excluded. In an earlier analysis of 587 of the donors, a V segment was called functional when productive rearrangements were above 56.7%, and segregating when the standard deviation between donors exceeded 5%. A statistical classification framework was built to diagnose cytomegalovirus status from the catalog of TCR beta chain sequences. In a later analysis, V and J genes were assigned by comparing TCR nucleotide sequences against IMGT/GENE-DB human TR gene sequences. In a later analysis, CDR3 sequences and most-parsimonious VDJ recombination scenarios were assigned using the TCRdist pipeline. A later analysis defined each TCR beta chain by its CDR3 amino acid sequence plus V-gene family, and excluded reads lacking a unique V-gene family. As a way to deal with suspected cross-contamination and a sequencing artifact, a later analysis dropped roughly 620 nucleotide sequences that were highly shared and had low generation probability. For each public chain, a later analysis derived a clonal expansion index from normalized ranks of inferred template counts within each repertoire. Generation probabilities in a later analysis came from a VDJ recombination model fitted to out-of-frame rearrangements, and those results were checked against IGoR. In a later analysis, TCR-TCR, TCR-HLA and TCR-CMV co-occurrence was scored with hypergeometric tests, and a repertoire-size bias correction was applied to TCR pairs. False discovery rates were estimated in a later analysis by permuting HLA or CMV assignments 20 times. In a later analysis, co-occurring TCRs were grouped with DBSCAN, and TCRdist sequence similarity was added when clustering was performed within HLA-allele-positive subsets. Co-occurrence clustering excluded repertoires with fewer than 30,000 or more than 120,000 public chains, plus five with anomalous nucleotide sharing. TCRdb's version of the immuneACCESS table is confined to in-frame rearrangements and falls short of the full clone set. An unresolved V gene accounts for under half of the shortfall where checked; the remainder is of unknown origin. D and trimming were read from the DNA, whereas the V and J calls and clone size are those reported in that table. Here the sample has roughly 130,000 clones; about 73% occur a single time. Approximately 2.9% of the sample is taken by the ten largest.

With respect to this clone: Which antigen it targets is not known. The input lacks base qualities; no much larger clone sits a single base away.

General findings and caveats noted by the study authors: Broadly in line with IMGT annotations, most TCR beta V segments showed up in productive rearrangements about 87% or about 30% of the time in an earlier analysis of around 550 of the donors. The cohort was sequenced for TCR beta chains only, and without alpha or paired-chain data the features that could be detected were limited. The earlier analysis of a few hundred of the donors excluded 15 to 20 rarely observed V segments, including chromosome 9 orphons, because counts were too low. Specific HLA alleles were associated with 16,951 TCR beta sequences at a false discovery rate of 0.05 in a later analysis. A cluster of highly shared sequence variants was judged likely to represent a technical artifact of the sequencing pipeline. Roughly uniform sequencing depth across donors was assumed in presence/absence analyses, although this assumption may not hold. The classifier was reported to diagnose cytomegalovirus status with high specificity and sensitivity in both the original and validation cohorts. Because the 87-base-pair reads could not distinguish some IMGT-functional V segments, including TRBV6-2 and TRBV6-3, those segments were excluded. In vitro tests confirmed that a few of the cytomegalovirus-associated TCR beta chains recognize cytomegalovirus antigens. Several of the top co-occurrence clusters appeared to be linked to parvovirus B19, influenza, CMV and Epstein-Barr virus, according to a later analysis. Across donors, most TCR sequences were observed very rarely, whereas some public TCRs were present in many individuals. The study gave a list of about 170 TCR beta chains associated with cytomegalovirus. Most CMV-associated TCR beta chains appeared to be HLA-restricted in a later analysis, and the HLA associations seemed to be driven largely by CMV exposure. A further reported finding was that TCR beta sequences accurately predicted the HLA-A and HLA-B alleles for most subjects in the first cohort. For the cohort, immune exposure information was limited to CMV serostatus. According to a later analysis, TCR association rates differed among HLA loci, with DRB1 alleles showing the most associated TCRs and HLA-C alleles showing the fewest. In a later genetic analysis, a missense DCLRE1C variant was associated with V-gene and J-gene trimming of TCR beta chains, and the association was replicated in an independent cohort. According to the authors, the approach could potentially be generalized to other disease states and immunological phenotypes. HLA typing was unavailable for some donors at each locus, so association tests used only the typed subset. In a later analysis, HLA-associated TCR beta chains were found to be more clonally expanded and to have lower generation probabilities than equally common non-associated chains. When HLA alleles, especially DR and DQ, strongly co-occurred, attributing TCR associations to individual alleles was difficult. Correlated functional status among segregating V segments might be attributable to linkage disequilibrium, but an unknown experimental factor could not be ruled out. Compared with the roughly 600-donor mean, donors in an Asian-associated ancestry cluster had fewer N-insertions in productive TCRs, according to a later genetic analysis.

The cohort comprised 710 or so healthy bone marrow donors. Cohort members were all nominally healthy when sampled, although unrecorded immune exposures were likely present. Of the approximately 610 cohort members, about 280 had positive CMV serostatus and 350 to 450 had negative CMV serostatus, and CMV serostatus was not recorded for the donor. Every donor gave a peripheral blood sample, and the peripheral blood mononuclear cells from that sample were used for TCR beta sequencing. Genomic DNA was extracted from the blood cell samples with the Qiagen DNeasy Blood Extraction Kit. Material for sequencing was PBMCs. The chain was built from TRBV7-3 and TRBJ1-1; TRBD1 matches 9 bases in the middle. The receptor was derived from a human donor in good health. The nucleotide sequence reads TGTGCCAGCAGTCTGGAAGACAGGGGGGGAACTGAAGCTTTCTTT. Translated, it reads CASSLEDRGGTEAFF.